The 30 T cell receptor beta chains below come from one sample, sequenced in a study of neurological immune-mediated disorders. TCRdb re-called the 5' RACE reads through MiXCR, storing one row per CDR3 protein. The sample consists of some 35,000 distinct CDR3 sequences, roughly 11% of them appearing once. The source material was CD4+ T cells from blood. These receptors all stem from a woman aged 25 to 39 with HTLV-1-associated myelopathy (HAM/TSP).

This clonotype has at least ten counts. The chain carries TRBV14 and TRBJ1-3; D is unresolved. V lost 2 bases and J 0 bases, leaving 8 bases between the germline ends. CDR3 length: 15 residues. Germline V gene data show CDR1 as SGHDN and CDR2 as FVKESK. CDR3 in amino acids: CASSQSASSGNTIYF. CDR3 in DNA: TGTGCCAGCAGCCAATCTGCTAGCTCTGGAAACACCATATATTTT.

This clonotype was picked up many times. The rearrangement uses TRBV2 and TRBJ2-5, with TRBD2 matching over 7 bases. This CDR3 has 16 amino acids. V dropped 6 bases and J dropped 1; count of bases not matched to a gene: 11. Looked up from germline, CDR1 is SNHLY and CDR2 is FYNNEI. The DNA of the CDR3 is TGTGCCAGCAGCGCAGGACGGGGGGACTTCCAAGAGACCCAGTACTTC. Residues: CASSAGRGDFQETQYF.

Many counts were recorded for this clonotype. The V call is TRBV7-9, the J call TRBJ1-2, with a tentative D call TRBD1 (5 bases). Germline values: CDR1 SEHNR, CDR2 FQNEAQ (reference sequence). The CDR3 is 12 residues long. V shed 6 bases and J shed 4 bases, with 9 bases lying between them. In DNA form, the CDR3 reads TGTGCCAGCAGGGGGGGGGGCTATGGCTACACCTTC. Translating gives CASRGGGYGYTF.

Judged by abundance, this clonotype is medium-sized (0.01 to 0.1%). The chain carries TRBV20-1 and TRBJ2-1; 9 nucleotides line up with TRBD2. With V trimmed by 4 bases and J by 4 bases, 11 bases remained unmatched. This CDR3 comprises 16 residues. Germline lookup yields CDR1 DFQATT and CDR2 SNEGSKA (reference sequence). The CDR3 DNA is TGCAGTGCTACACTAGTAGCGGGGGATAGGTACAATGAGCAGTTCTTC. Amino acids: CSATLVAGDRYNEQFF.

This clonotype was observed many times. The rearrangement joins TRBV7-2 to TRBJ1-2, with a tentative D call TRBD1 (6 bases). The ends were cut back, 5 bases at V and 8 bases at J, with 15 bases in the middle. The CDR3 is 13 amino acids. Germline-derived CDR1 and CDR2 are SGHTA and FQGNSA. The CDR3 spells CASSPTGPRGYTF. DNA for the CDR3: TGTGCCAGCAGCCCTACAGGGCCCCGCGGCTACACCTTC.

This clonotype was recorded at least ten times. The V call is TRBV18, the J call TRBJ1-6; the D is unclear. The germline V gene has CDR1 KGHSH and CDR2 LQKENI. The CDR3 length is 15 residues. Trimming removed 0 bases from V and 10 bases from J, with 13 bases in between. This CDR3 is CASSPPVYRGSPLHF. CDR3 in DNA: TGTGCCAGCTCACCACCGGTCTACAGAGGATCACCCCTCCACTTT.

This clonotype showed up many times. This sequence joins TRBV20-1 and TRBJ2-3; either TRBD1 or TRBD2 may supply D (6 bases each). The V gene lost 5 bases and the J gene lost 14 bases, with 17 bases spanning the gap. CDR3 length: 11 residues. From germline, CDR1 is DFQATT and CDR2 SNEGSKA (reference sequence). The CDR3 bases are TGCAGTGCTCCCAGGGGCCGGGGGTGGTATTTT. Translated, it gives CSAPRGRGWYF.

There are many counts of this clonotype. The rearrangement uses TRBV12-3 or TRBV12-4 and TRBJ2-7; D is perhaps TRBD1 (6 bases). CDR3 length: 14 amino acids. V was pared by 6 bases and J by 5 bases, with 17 bases between. The CDR3 nucleotides are TGTGCCAGCAGCCGGCGCCTTACAGGGAACGAGCAGTACTTC. It encodes CASSRRLTGNEQYF.

This clonotype was found many times. The rearrangement joins TRBV20-1 to TRBJ1-1, with D tentatively TRBD1 (6 bases). CDR3 length: 15 amino acids. CDR1 is DFQATT, CDR2 SNEGSKA, per germline (reference sequence). V lost 0 bases to trimming and J lost 1 base, with 12 bases between them. The CDR3 sequence is CSAREGGGGNTEAFF. CDR3 DNA sequence: TGCAGTGCTAGAGAGGGAGGGGGGGGGAACACTGAAGCTTTCTTT.

This clonotype was found many times. This chain connects TRBV20-1 to TRBJ1-2; 7 bases align to TRBD1. There are 14 residues in the CDR3. Losses at the gene ends were 3 bases for V and 0 bases for J; bases not matched to a gene: 4. Germline assignment: CDR1 DFQATT and CDR2 SNEGSKA (reference sequence). Written as DNA, the CDR3 is TGCAGTGCTAGCGGGCAGGGGGCTAACTATGGCTACACCTTC. Translating it yields CSASGQGANYGYTF.

About this clonotype: An end of the junction does not agree with germline; a read error may underlie this. This chain connects TRBV7-2 to TRBJ1-1; a weak D match, TRBD1 (6 bases). CDR3 size: 17 residues. The V gene's germline CDR1 is SGHTA and CDR2 FQGNSA. The CDR3 DNA follows: TGTGCCAGCAGCTTAATGCTCGGGGGGGGTGGGGGCAATGAAGCTTTATTT. Amino acid sequence: CASSLMLGGGGGNEALF.

This clonotype has only one observation. The chain joins TRBV6-5 to TRBJ1-2; D is uncertain. There are 15 residues in the CDR3. Deletions cut 6 bases from V and 1 base from J, with 15 bases between. Germline V gene data show CDR1 as MNHEY and CDR2 as SVGAGI. In DNA, the CDR3 is TGTGCCAGCAGCAAACTGCCAGGAGGTAACTATGGCTACACCTTC. As protein: CASSKLPGGNYGYTF.

The chain has TRBV19 and TRBJ2-7; unclear D gene. Germline V gene sequence: CDR1 LNHDA, CDR2 SQIVND (reference sequence). CDR3 length: 15 amino acids. V lost 4 bases and J lost 4, with 17 bases in between. As DNA, the CDR3 is TGTGCCAGTAGTACCGTCAGCCTCGGCCGGTACGAGCAGTACTTC. This translates into CASSTVSLGRYEQYF. Based on the CDR3 plus reference TRBV19 and TRBJ2-7, the full variable domain is DGGITQSPKYLFRKEGQNVTLSCEQNLNHDAMYWYRQDPGQGLRLIYYSQIVNDFQKGDIAEGYSVSREKKESFPLTVTSAQKNPTAFYLCASSTVSLGRYEQYFGPGTRLTVT.

This chain joins TRBV4-2 and TRBJ1-1; TRBD1 matches at 8 bases. Germline assignment: CDR1 LGHNA and CDR2 YNFKEQ. Germline trimming cut 1 base from V and 8 bases from J; bases unmatched to any gene: 21. The CDR3 consists of 19 residues. The CDR3 here is CASSQVGFLFTGGETEAFF. The CDR3 DNA follows: TGTGCCAGCAGCCAAGTGGGTTTTCTGTTTACAGGGGGGGAAACAGAAGCTTTCTTT.

This clonotype was found many times. V gene TRBV11-2 combines with J gene TRBJ1-1, with D unresolved. CDR3 length: 13 residues. Trimming took off 5 bases at V and 7 bases at J, with 14 bases between the two ends. Germline V gene sequence: CDR1 SGHAT, CDR2 FQNNGV. In nucleotides, the CDR3 is TGTGCCAGCAGCCCCACGGCTCAGCTTGAAGCTTTCTTT. This sequence encodes CASSPTAQLEAFF. Combining the CDR3 with reference TRBV11-2 and TRBJ1-1 gives the whole variable domain EAGVAQSPRYKIIEKRQSVAFWCNPISGHATLYWYQQILGQGPKLLIQFQNNGVVDDSQLPKDRFSAERLKGVDSTLKIQPAKLEDSAVYLCASSPTAQLEAFFGQGTRLTVV.

This clonotype was picked up many times. The rearrangement links TRBV12-3 or TRBV12-4 to TRBJ2-6, with D perhaps TRBD1 (6 bases). CDR3 length equals 14 residues. Trimming left V 5 bases short and J 2 bases short, with 7 bases between. CDR3: CASSQGTGANVLTF. Here the CDR3 DNA reads TGTGCCAGCAGTCAGGGGACTGGGGCCAACGTCCTGACTTTC.

This clonotype was picked up many times. The rearrangement links TRBV20-1 to TRBJ2-3, with 9 bases that match TRBD2. Germline assignment: CDR1 DFQATT and CDR2 SNEGSKA (reference sequence). J lost 2 bases, V lost 5 bases, and 8 bases had no gene match. This CDR3 has 15 amino acids. CDR3 sequence: CSASRGGVITDTQYF. The CDR3, as DNA: TGCAGTGCTTCCCGCGGGGGGGTAATCACAGATACGCAGTATTTT.

There are many counts of this clonotype. The J gene is TRBJ1-3, the V gene TRBV5-1, with TRBD1 as a possible D gene (5 bases). V was cut by 0 bases and J by 0 bases, with 7 bases left in between. The CDR3 spans 15 residues. Germline V CDR1 and CDR2: SGHRS, YFSETQ. The CDR3 loop is CASSLEGSSGNTIYF. The CDR3 bases are TGCGCCAGCAGCTTGGAGGGGTCCTCTGGAAACACCATATATTTT.

This clonotype was observed many times. The V call is TRBV10-3, the J call TRBJ2-1; 7 nucleotides match TRBD2. Losses at the gene ends were 6 bases for V and 5 bases for J; bases not matched to a gene: 7. CDR1 ENHRY and CDR2 SYGVKD come from the germline V gene. The CDR3 runs 14 residues. CDR3 amino acids: CAIRKASGDNEQFF. The CDR3, as DNA: TGTGCCATCAGGAAGGCTAGCGGTGACAATGAGCAGTTCTTC.

This clonotype was observed at least ten times. J is TRBJ1-2 and V is TRBV5-1; D is perhaps TRBD1 (5 bases). The CDR3 is 13 amino acids. Germline V lookup: CDR1 SGHRS, CDR2 YFSETQ. Trimming left V 2 bases short and J 8 bases short, with 13 bases between. The CDR3 DNA reads TGCGCCAGCAGCTTCACGGACAATATCGGCTACACCTTC. Its translation is CASSFTDNIGYTF.

The V and J genes are TRBV5-5 and TRBJ1-2, with D unclear. Germline assignment: CDR1 SGHKS and CDR2 YYEKEE (reference sequence). V was shortened by 1 base and J by 5 bases, with 12 bases between the two germline ends. The CDR3 totals 14 residues. The CDR3 nucleotides read TGTGCCAGCAGCTTGAGGCAGACCTATTATGGCTACACCTTC. Its translation is CASSLRQTYYGYTF.

The sample holds many counts of this clonotype. This rearrangement joins TRBV12-3 or TRBV12-4 to TRBJ1-2; TRBD1 aligns across 7 bases. Trimming at V came to 4 bases and at J to 5 bases, leaving 10 bases not matched to a gene. The CDR3 totals 15 residues. In DNA, the CDR3 is TGTGCCAGCAGTTCCACTGACAGGGTTGGTTATGGCTACACCTTC. Encoded protein: CASSSTDRVGYGYTF.

A word on this clonotype: Given the absence of the conserved phenylalanine or tryptophan at the CDR3 end, a read error is likely. It is unclear where the CDR3 begins or ends on the DNA, so no DNA is shown, and the CDR3 is as TCRdb lists it. The CDR3: CASSLVGLAGNNEQLL. V and J are TRBV12-3 or TRBV12-4 and TRBJ2-1; TRBD2, the table's D call, was not compared with the DNA. The CDR3 spans 16 residues, counting both ends.

The sample holds many counts of this clonotype. The rearrangement uses TRBV5-1 and TRBJ1-2; a possible D gene is TRBD1 (5 bases). The CDR3 totals 16 residues. In germline, CDR1 is SGHRS, CDR2 YFSETQ. V gave up 1 base and J gave up 4 bases, with 17 bases separating them. CDR3 loop: CASSLQGQLGTYGYTF. The CDR3, as DNA: TGCGCCAGCAGCTTGCAAGGACAACTAGGCACCTATGGCTACACCTTC.

This clonotype was observed at least ten times. The gene calls are TRBV11-2 and TRBJ2-2; 13 bases are a match to TRBD2. V trimming: 3 bases; J trimming: 1 base; junction bases outside the gene matches: 5. CDR1 SGHAT and CDR2 FQNNGV come from the germline V gene. The CDR3 spans 18 residues. The CDR3 coding sequence is TGTGCCAGCAGCTTCCCCTGGACTAGCGGGGGGAACACCGGGGAGCTGTTTTTT. Translation: CASSFPWTSGGNTGELFF.

This clonotype was seen many times. The chain recombines TRBV7-2 with TRBJ2-1; TRBD2 matches 13 bases. J lost 4 bases, V lost 5 bases, and 2 bases had no gene match. This CDR3 has 15 residues. Looked up from germline, CDR1 is SGHTA and CDR2 is FQGNSA. The CDR3 region has the DNA TGTGCCAGCAGCAGGACTAGCGGGGGATACAATGAGCAGTTCTTC. It translates to CASSRTSGGYNEQFF. Drawing the rest from reference TRBV7-2 and TRBJ2-1, the complete variable domain is GAGVSQSPSNKVTEKGKDVELRCDPISGHTALYWYRQSLGQGLEFLIYFQGNSAPDKSGLPSDRFSAERTGGSVSTLTIQRTQQEDSAVYLCASSRTSGGYNEQFFGPGTRLTVL.

This clonotype was seen a handful of times. The J gene is TRBJ2-3, the V gene TRBV7-3; TRBD1 agrees at 7 bases. This CDR3 region has 17 residues. V gave up 5 bases and J gave up 4 bases; unmatched junction bases: 15. The germline gives CDR1 SGHTA, CDR2 FQGTGA. CDR3 loop: CASSARATGFIPDTQYF. The CDR3 DNA sequence: TGTGCCAGCAGCGCCCGCGCGACAGGGTTCATCCCAGATACGCAGTATTTT.

This clonotype showed up many times. This chain connects TRBV3-1 to TRBJ1-1; D might be TRBD1 (6 bases). The CDR3 has 17 amino acids. Trimming removed 5 bases at V and 7 bases at J, with 26 bases between. The V gene's germline CDR1 is LGHDT and CDR2 YNNKEL (reference sequence). As DNA, the CDR3 is TGTGCCAGCAGCGCCGACGGGGGGGGGGCTATAATCGATGAAGCTTTCTTT. This codes for CASSADGGGAIIDEAFF.

This clonotype was recorded at least ten times. This chain links TRBV10-3 with TRBJ2-1; no clear D. Trimming cost V 10 bases and J 0 bases, with 19 bases left between them. This CDR3 comprises 16 residues. CDR1 is ENHRY and CDR2 is SYGVKD in the germline V gene. The CDR3 loop reads CATSLLYDSSYNEQFF. CDR3 DNA sequence: TGTGCCACCTCTCTTTTATACGATAGCTCCTACAATGAGCAGTTCTTC.

The V call is TRBV20-1, the J call TRBJ2-7; perhaps TRBD2 as D (6 bases). Trimming cost V 0 bases and J 7 bases, with 10 bases left between them. CDR1 DFQATT and CDR2 SNEGSKA come from the germline V gene (reference sequence). The CDR3 loop spans 12 amino acids. DNA for the CDR3: TGCAGTGCTAGAGATCTACTAGCAGAGCAGTACTTC. This translates into CSARDLLAEQYF.